One and the same sample provided the 8 T cell receptor beta chains below, sequenced in a study of beta chain features in type 1 diabetes. Reverse transcribing all isolated RNA meant expressed TCRB transcripts were sequenced. Some clones are missing from TCRdb's copy, which holds only in-frame ones; the method was immunoSEQ multiplex PCR. The sample lists approximately 170,000 clones, approximately 9.1% occurring once. Sequenced material: central memory CD4+ T cells from blood. These receptors all come from a woman aged 18-29 years in good health.

For the CDR3, the DNA is TGTGCCACCAGCATGGGACTAGCGGGAACAGATACGCAGTATTTT. Encoded protein: CATSMGLAGTDTQYF. This sequence joins TRBV15 and TRBJ2-3; TRBD2 aligns across 13 bases. The CDR3 has 15 amino acids. The V segment lost 4 bases and the J segment 3 bases; nucleotides outside the gene matches: 1. Germline assignment: CDR1 LNHNV and CDR2 YYDKDF (reference sequence).

This rearrangement joins TRBV4-1 to TRBJ2-2, with 9 bases aligning to TRBD2. The length of the CDR3 is 19 residues. J gave up 6 bases and V 1 base, and 15 bases lay outside the gene matches. CDR1 is MGHRA, CDR2 YSYEKL, per germline. The CDR3 DNA follows: TGCGCCAGCAGCCAAGCTCCCCTCGGAGCGGGAGGACGCGCCGGGGAGCTGTTTTTT. Translated, it gives CASSQAPLGAGGRAGELFF.

Only a few counts were recorded for this clone. V gene TRBV4-2 combines with J gene TRBJ1-1, with a weak D call TRBD1 (5 bases). CDR1 LGHNA and CDR2 YNFKEQ come from the germline V gene. V dropped 1 base and J dropped 0 bases, with 6 bases sitting between them. This CDR3 is 14 amino acids long. The CDR3 region has the DNA TGTGCCAGCAGCCAAGGACAGATGAACACTGAAGCTTTCTTT. It encodes CASSQGQMNTEAFF.

This chain connects TRBV10-3 to TRBJ2-2; D gene unclear. V lost 8 bases and J lost 2, with 9 bases in between. From germline, CDR1 is ENHRY and CDR2 SYGVKD. The CDR3 extends over 13 amino acids. The CDR3 spells CAIGPGNTGELFF. The CDR3 DNA reads TGTGCCATCGGGCCAGGTAACACCGGGGAGCTGTTTTTT.

A few counts support this clone. The J gene is TRBJ1-1, the V gene TRBV2, with D tentatively TRBD1 (5 bases). Trimming removed 4 bases from V and 5 bases from J, with 14 bases in between. Germline values: CDR1 SNHLY, CDR2 FYNNEI. The length of the CDR3 is 14 residues. The CDR3 DNA reads TGTGCCAGCAGTGGTTCTGGGGCGGATACTGAAGCTTTCTTT. Translation: CASSGSGADTEAFF.

As concerns this clone: A read error may produce the germline difference seen at one junction end. This chain links TRBV30 with TRBJ2-1; maybe TRBD2 (5 bases). This CDR3 region has 15 residues. CDR1 and CDR2 (germline): GTSNPN, SVGIG (reference sequence). In nucleotides, the CDR3 is TGTGCCTGGAGTTACCCTGGACTCTCCAACAATGAGCAGTTCTTC. It codes for CAWSYPGLSNNEQFF.

The sample holds a few counts of this clone. J is TRBJ1-1 and V is TRBV5-1; 7 bases match TRBD1. CDR1 and CDR2 (germline): SGHRS, YFSETQ. V dropped 0 bases and J dropped 1; count of bases not matched to a gene: 3. The length of the CDR3 is 15 residues. The CDR3 protein is CASSLEAGGNTEAFF. The CDR3 nucleotides read TGCGCCAGCAGCTTGGAAGCAGGGGGGAACACTGAAGCTTTCTTT.

Only a few counts were recorded for this clone. The J gene is TRBJ1-2, the V gene TRBV7-9; TRBD1 matches at 8 bases. The CDR3 runs to 15 residues. The germline CDR1 and CDR2 sequences are SEHNR and FQNEAQ (reference sequence). Losses at the gene ends were 5 bases for V and 8 bases for J; bases not matched to a gene: 13. In DNA form, the CDR3 reads TGTGCCAGCAGCAACGACCAGGGGGCTGCTAACGGCTACACCTTC. Amino acids: CASSNDQGAANGYTF.